The entry that follows covers one T cell receptor beta chain sequence. This sample is drawn from a study of blood T cell repertoires in COVID-19. As for the study in general: COVID-19 samples, acute and convalescent, were from the United States, Italy and Spain.

In the study's own analysis: Amplification with reference gene primers provided the estimates of nucleated cell counts. Some clones are missing from TCRdb's copy, which holds only in-frame ones; the method was immunoSEQ multiplex PCR. V, J and clone size reflect that table, while D and trimming were determined from the DNA. The sample includes roughly 140,000 clones, about 80% of them seen just once. The receptor was isolated from a man between 60 and 75 years old with acute or convalescent COVID-19. The material sequenced was peripheral blood.

The CDR3 DNA reads TGTGCCAGTAGTATGCGGTTCATCTACACCTTC. It is translated as CASSMRFIYTF. This sequence joins TRBV19 and TRBJ1-2, with unresolved D. CDR3 size: 11 residues. The V end was cut by 3 bases, the J end by 10 bases, with 9 bases between. Looked up from germline, CDR1 is LNHDA and CDR2 is SQIVND (reference sequence).